This T cell receptor beta chain was captured by sequencing in a study of blood T cells in healthy people across ages. General observations from the study: Per million T cells, TCR beta diversity dropped roughly linearly as age increased.

The individuals who served as donors were healthy Caucasians living in Russia, aged about 6 to 95. This clonotype was found a few times. What it recognizes is unknown. Sample-barcoded 5' priming and a J-beta primer mix drove a second PCR of 7 to 11 cycles. TCRdb ran MiXCR on the 5' RACE reads and lists one entry per CDR3 protein. Among under 2 million distinct CDR3 sequences listed, about 35% were seen once. CDR1 MNHEY and CDR2 SMNVEV come from the germline V gene (reference sequence). V was pared by 8 bases and J by 2 bases, with 13 bases between. This CDR3 has 13 amino acids. The source of this sequence is a young woman in good health. The V call is TRBV27, the J call TRBJ2-7; possible D gene TRBD1, 5 bases. What was sequenced was blood. The CDR3 nucleotides read TGTGCCAGCGGACGACAGCCTCCCTACGAGCAGTACTTC. Protein sequence: CASGRQPPYEQYF.